This section outlines one T cell receptor (beta chain) sequence together with its context. The sample originates from a study of blood T cell repertoires in COVID-19. Study-level information: The study drew acute and convalescent COVID-19 samples from the United States, Italy and Spain.

TCRdb's table, derived via immunoSEQ multiplex PCR, lists solely in-frame clones and lacks some. The sample contains about 300,000 clones, more than 80% of which appear only once. The germline V gene has CDR1 SGHNT and CDR2 YENEEA. V was shortened by 4 bases and J by 4 bases, with 14 bases between the two germline ends. The CDR3 consists of 15 residues. The sequencing sample was made of peripheral blood. The chain joins TRBV11-3 to TRBJ1-3; D call uncertain. This receptor was taken from a man aged 18 to 35 who had recovered from COVID-19. The CDR3 DNA follows: TGTGCCAGCAGCTATGGCCCCTTCGGGGGAAACACCATATATTTT. Amino acids: CASSYGPFGGNTIYF.